Each of the 17 T cell receptor beta chains below was sequenced from the same sample in a study of vaccination effects on CD4 cells after COVID-19. Scientists isolated CD4+ T cells after a roughly 10-day culture period ended. Their cognate antigens are unknown. Sequenced by immunoSEQ multiplex PCR; TCRdb stores in-frame clones only, minus some. Among 35,000 to 40,000 clones listed, 82% were seen once. Material: CD4+ T cells from PBMCs cultured without peptide, obtained before COVID-19 vaccination. These receptors were collected from a human donor who received a COVID-19 vaccine.

V is TRBV7-9 and J is TRBJ2-3; a weak D match, TRBD2 (6 bases). V was pared by 5 bases and J by 4 bases, with 19 bases between. This CDR3 is built from 16 residues. In germline, CDR1 is SEHNR, CDR2 FQNEAQ (reference sequence). The DNA of the CDR3 is TGTGCCAGCAGCCGCCTTTGGGAGGAGCCCCCAGATACGCAGTATTTT. Its protein product is CASSRLWEEPPDTQYF.

The rearrangement uses TRBV2 and TRBJ2-2, with 12 bases that match TRBD2. The CDR3 spans 15 residues. V dropped 5 bases and J dropped 6; count of bases not matched to a gene: 4. Germline assignment: CDR1 SNHLY and CDR2 FYNNEI. CDR3 DNA: TGTGCCAGCAGTTCCCTAGCGGGGGGGCCCGGGGAGCTGTTTTTT. This sequence encodes CASSSLAGGPGELFF.

The chain's CDR3 is CASSLMGQANEKLFF. In DNA form, the CDR3 reads TGTGCCAGCAGCTTAATGGGGCAAGCTAATGAAAAACTGTTTTTT. The chain is built from TRBV11-1 and TRBJ1-4; perhaps TRBD1 as D (5 bases). The CDR3 has 15 residues. V was cut by 2 bases and J by 3 bases, with 10 bases left in between. Germline-derived CDR1 and CDR2 are SGHAT and FQDESV (reference sequence).

V usage is TRBV18 and J usage is TRBJ1-1; 11 bases line up with TRBD1. This CDR3 is 16 amino acids long. Per the germline V gene, CDR1 is KGHSH and CDR2 is LQKENI. After removal of 0 bases from V and 7 bases from J, the junction contained 7 bases not matched to a gene. CDR3 sequence reads: CASSPPRGQGEDEAFF. The DNA of the CDR3 is TGTGCCAGCTCACCACCGAGGGGACAGGGGGAGGATGAAGCTTTCTTT.

Here the CDR3 reads CASSSGQENGDQHF. CDR3 DNA sequence: TGCGCCAGCAGCTCGGGACAGGAAAACGGGGATCAGCATTTT. The V and J genes are TRBV5-1 and TRBJ1-5, with 8 bases aligning to TRBD1. The J segment lost 13 bases and the V segment lost 3 bases, leaving 12 bases of the junction unmatched. Germline V gives CDR1 SGHRS, CDR2 YFSETQ. This CDR3 is 14 amino acids long.

The chain is built from TRBV24-1 and TRBJ1-1, with D hard to call. This CDR3 is 13 amino acids long. Germline V lookup: CDR1 KGHDR, CDR2 SFDVKD. V was pared by 3 bases and J by 10 bases, with 14 bases between. The CDR3 nucleotides are TGTGCCACCAGTGATCCGAACCGTGAGGGAGCTTTCTTT. Its translation is CATSDPNREGAFF.

CDR3 region: CASSRGQGTYNEQFF. CDR3 bases: TGCGCCAGCAGCCGGGGACAGGGTACCTACAATGAGCAGTTCTTC. The chain uses TRBV4-3 and TRBJ2-1; 9 positions agree with TRBD1. The CDR3 is 15 residues long. J gave up 2 bases and V 4 bases, and 3 bases lay outside the gene matches. Per the germline V gene, CDR1 is LGHNA and CDR2 is YSLEER.

V gene TRBV28 combines with J gene TRBJ2-1; 9 nucleotides agree with TRBD2. Germline V gives CDR1 MDHEN, CDR2 SYDVKM. Trimming removed 2 bases from V and 6 bases from J; junction bases left unmatched: 8. This CDR3 comprises 16 residues. In nucleotides, the CDR3 is TGTGCCAGCAGTTTACTTGGGAGCGGGGGGCTCAATGAGCAGTTCTTC. Protein: CASSLLGSGGLNEQFF.

The chain links TRBV7-9 to TRBJ2-5; no firm D call. The V gene's germline CDR1 is SEHNR and CDR2 FQNEAQ (reference sequence). The CDR3 contains 13 residues. V lost 2 bases and J lost 5, with 9 bases in between. The CDR3 protein is CASSLRNGETQYF. Written as DNA, the CDR3 is TGTGCCAGCAGCTTAAGGAACGGGGAGACCCAGTACTTC.

The chain carries TRBV7-3 and TRBJ2-1; no firm D call. This CDR3 has 12 amino acids. With 4 bases removed from V and 4 bases from J, the gap between germline ends came to 5 bases. Germline V gene lookup returns CDR1 SGHTA and CDR2 FQGTGA. The CDR3 bases are TGTGCCAGCAGCTCCGCGTACAATGAGCAGTTCTTC. Its translation is CASSSAYNEQFF.

V gene TRBV27 combines with J gene TRBJ2-3; no definite D call. Germline V CDR1 and CDR2: MNHEY, SMNVEV (reference sequence). The germline V and J ends were trimmed by 7 bases and 0 bases, with 17 bases remaining between them. There are 16 residues in the CDR3. The CDR3 is CASKLEAQLSTDTQYF. In nucleotides, the CDR3 is TGTGCCAGCAAACTCGAGGCGCAACTTAGCACAGATACGCAGTATTTT.

This clone was detected a few times. This chain links TRBV4-3 with TRBJ1-5; D not resolved. This CDR3 has 16 residues. V lost 1 base to trimming and J lost 0 bases, with 10 bases between them. Germline CDR1 is LGHNA and CDR2 is YSLEER. CDR3 in DNA: TGCGCCAGCAGCCAAGCTGCCAGCAGTAGCAATCAGCCCCAGCATTTT. It translates to CASSQAASSSNQPQHF.

The gene calls are TRBV4-1 and TRBJ1-5, with TRBD1 as a possible D gene (6 bases). The CDR3 has 15 amino acids. V lost 0 bases and J 9 bases, leaving 15 bases between the germline ends. Germline V gene lookup returns CDR1 MGHRA and CDR2 YSYEKL. The chain's CDR3 is CASSQDPGHRAPQHF. CDR3 coding DNA: TGCGCCAGCAGCCAAGATCCGGGACACAGAGCGCCCCAGCATTTT.

The V gene is TRBV6-5, the J gene TRBJ1-1, with 10 bases that match TRBD1. CDR3 length: 13 amino acids. Trimming at V came to 10 bases and at J to 4 bases, leaving 6 bases not matched to a gene. CDR1 and CDR2 from the germline V gene are MNHEY and SVGAGI. The CDR3 coding sequence is TGTGCCATTGGACAGGGGGGGTTCACTGAAGCTTTCTTT. It translates to CAIGQGGFTEAFF.

The CDR3 sequence is CAIRQGGSYEQYV. DNA of the CDR3: TGTGCCATCAGGCAGGGGGGTTCCTACGAGCAGTACGTC. The V and J genes are TRBV10-3 and TRBJ2-7, with D tentatively TRBD1 (7 bases). The germline gives CDR1 ENHRY, CDR2 SYGVKD. The CDR3 has 13 residues. With 6 bases removed from V and 1 base from J, the gap between germline ends came to 10 bases.

The V call is TRBV15, the J call TRBJ2-1; TRBD2 matches 10 bases. Germline V CDR1 and CDR2: LNHNV, YYDKDF (reference sequence). V lost 1 base and J lost 4; bases outside the gene matches: 7. The CDR3 runs to 17 residues. The CDR3 protein is CATSRVVAGGTYNEQFF. The CDR3 DNA follows: TGTGCCACCAGCAGAGTAGTAGCGGGGGGAACTTACAATGAGCAGTTCTTC.

This clone has just one count. The chain is built from TRBV18 and TRBJ1-2, with a tentative D call TRBD1 (5 bases). The CDR3 has 16 residues. The V gene lost 3 bases and the J gene lost 3 bases, with 17 bases spanning the gap. Germline CDR1 and CDR2: KGHSH and LQKENI. This CDR3 is CASSPNWVAGYYGYTF. DNA of the CDR3: TGTGCCAGCTCACCCAATTGGGTGGCAGGGTACTATGGCTACACCTTC. Complete variable domain (other parts from reference TRBV18 and TRBJ1-2): NAGVMQNPRHLVRRRGQEARLRCSPMKGHSHVYWYRQLPEEGLKFMVYLQKENIIDESGMPKERFSAEFPKEGPSILRIQQVVRGDSAAYFCASSPNWVAGYYGYTFGSGTRLTVV.